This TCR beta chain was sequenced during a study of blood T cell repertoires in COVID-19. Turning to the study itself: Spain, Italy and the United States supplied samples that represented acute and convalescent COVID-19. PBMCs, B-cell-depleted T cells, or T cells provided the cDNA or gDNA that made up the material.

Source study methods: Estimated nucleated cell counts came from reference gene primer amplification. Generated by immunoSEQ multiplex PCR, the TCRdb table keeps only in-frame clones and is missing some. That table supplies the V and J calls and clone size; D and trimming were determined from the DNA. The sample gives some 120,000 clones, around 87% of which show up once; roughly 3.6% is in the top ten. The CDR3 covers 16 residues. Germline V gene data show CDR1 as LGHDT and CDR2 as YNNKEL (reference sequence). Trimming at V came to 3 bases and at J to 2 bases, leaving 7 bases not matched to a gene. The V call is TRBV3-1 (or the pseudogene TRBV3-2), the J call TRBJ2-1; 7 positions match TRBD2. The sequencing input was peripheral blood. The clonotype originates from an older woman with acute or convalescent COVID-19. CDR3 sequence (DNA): TGTGCCAGCAGCCACGGTGTCCTAGCGGCCTACAATGAGCAGTTCTTC. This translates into CASSHGVLAAYNEQFF.